This entry lists 8 T cell receptor beta chains sequenced from one sample in a study of blood T cells in healthy people across ages. The authors ran a second PCR of roughly 6 to 12 cycles using a sample-barcoded 5' primer and a J-beta primer mix. TCRdb re-analysed the 5' RACE reads in MiXCR, keeping a single row per CDR3 protein. The sample holds more than 700,000 distinct CDR3 sequences, 50% to 65% seen once. Material: blood. All receptors come from an elderly man in good health.

This clonotype has more than one count but fewer than ten. The V call is TRBV10-2, the J call TRBJ2-7; TRBD1 matches 8 bases. CDR1 is WSHSY and CDR2 is SAAADI in the germline V gene. The CDR3 is 17 residues long. J was trimmed by 2 bases and V by 5 bases; bases with no gene match: 14. The chain's CDR3 is CASSSGPTGTGTYEQYF. CDR3 nucleotide sequence: TGCGCCAGCAGTTCGGGGCCAACCGGGACAGGCACCTACGAGCAGTACTTC.

This clonotype was seen a few times. This chain joins TRBV29-1 and TRBJ2-7; D possibly corresponds to TRBD1 (6 bases). Trimming pared 4 bases from V and 4 bases from J, leaving 11 bases between. The CDR3 spans 12 residues. The germline V gene encodes CDR1 SQVTM and CDR2 ANQGSEA. CDR3 loop: CSVGQGRYEQYF. Here the CDR3 DNA reads TGCAGCGTTGGGCAGGGGCGATACGAGCAGTACTTC.

The genes are TRBV3-1 and TRBJ1-3; D might be TRBD1 (6 bases). V shed 2 bases and J shed 4 bases, with 12 bases lying between them. CDR1 LGHDT and CDR2 YNNKEL come from the germline V gene (reference sequence). This CDR3 has 15 residues. The CDR3 loop is CASSQPGGVGNTIYF. Here the CDR3 DNA reads TGTGCCAGCAGCCAACCCGGGGGCGTGGGAAACACCATATATTTT.

This clonotype showed up just a few times. The V gene is TRBV5-6, the J gene TRBJ2-4; perhaps D is TRBD1 or TRBD2 (5 bases each). There are 17 residues in the CDR3. Trimming took 4 bases from V and 0 from J, leaving 17 bases between them. CDR1 and CDR2 (germline): SGHDT, YYEEEE. This CDR3 reads CASSHPGPWLAKNIQYF. CDR3 coding DNA: TGTGCCAGCAGCCACCCGGGGCCTTGGCTAGCCAAAAACATTCAGTACTTC. Together with reference TRBV5-6 and TRBJ2-4, the CDR3 gives the full variable domain: DAGVTQSPTHLIKTRGQQVTLRCSPKSGHDTVSWYQQALGQGPQFIFQYYEEEERQRGNFPDRFSGHQFPNYSSELNVNALLLGDSALYLCASSHPGPWLAKNIQYFGAGTRLSVL.

This chain connects TRBV18 to TRBJ2-2, with D uncertain. Looked up from germline, CDR1 is KGHSH and CDR2 is LQKENI. This CDR3 has 14 residues. V dropped 3 bases and J dropped 5 bases, with 10 bases sitting between them. CDR3 sequence reads: CASSPNAVTGELFF. For the CDR3, the DNA is TGTGCCAGCTCACCCAACGCCGTGACCGGGGAGCTGTTTTTT.

This clonotype showed up just a few times. In nucleotides, the CDR3 is TGTGCCAGCAGCCCCCGACAGGGGATAGCCTACGAGCAGTACTTC. As protein: CASSPRQGIAYEQYF. The rearrangement joins TRBV9 to TRBJ2-7; 8 nucleotides align to TRBD1. CDR3 size: 15 residues. Losses at the gene ends were 4 bases for V and 2 bases for J; bases not matched to a gene: 8. CDR1 is SGDLS and CDR2 is YYNGEE in the germline V gene.

This rearrangement joins TRBV3-1 to TRBJ2-5; 7 nucleotides align to TRBD2. The CDR3 is 14 residues long. The germline V gene has CDR1 LGHDT and CDR2 YNNKEL (reference sequence). V dropped 1 base and J dropped 5; count of bases not matched to a gene: 4. CDR3 loop: CASSQVGSGETQYF. CDR3 nucleotides: TGTGCCAGCAGCCAAGTTGGTAGCGGGGAGACCCAGTACTTC.

This clonotype appeared a few times. V and J are TRBV6-5 and TRBJ2-3; 8 nucleotides agree with TRBD2. The ends lost 1 base at V and 4 bases at J; junction bases unmatched: 7. This CDR3 has 16 residues. Germline CDR1 is MNHEY and CDR2 is SVGAGI. The CDR3 DNA reads as TGTGCCAGCAGTTACTTGGCGGGAGGTGAGGCAGATACGCAGTATTTT. Amino acid sequence: CASSYLAGGEADTQYF.